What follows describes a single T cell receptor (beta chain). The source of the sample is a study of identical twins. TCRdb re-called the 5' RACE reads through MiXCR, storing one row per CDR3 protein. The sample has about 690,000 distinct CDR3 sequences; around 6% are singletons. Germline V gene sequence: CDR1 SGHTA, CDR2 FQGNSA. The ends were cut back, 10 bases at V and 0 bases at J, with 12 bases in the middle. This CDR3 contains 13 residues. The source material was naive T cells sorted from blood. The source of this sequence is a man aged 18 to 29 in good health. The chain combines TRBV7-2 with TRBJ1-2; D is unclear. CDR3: CATEAATNYGYTF. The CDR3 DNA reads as TGTGCCACCGAGGCGGCAACTAACTATGGCTACACCTTC.